The 13 T cell receptor beta chains listed next were all sequenced from one sample in a study of Ad26.COV2.S vaccination and SARS-CoV-2 variants. Treatment given: roughly 18 received Ad26.COV2.S at low or high dose, single or two shots; roughly 5 received placebo; per-sample allocation not given. At day 63 after the first vaccine or placebo injection, samples were drawn. Generated by immunoSEQ multiplex PCR, the TCRdb table keeps only in-frame clones and is missing some. The sample records roughly 500,000 clones, around 88% being singletons. This material consisted of peripheral blood, taken in a trial of Ad26.COV2.S vaccine versus placebo. All receptors come from a person aged 18-65 years who received the Ad26.COV2.S COVID-19 vaccine or a placebo.

The chain combines TRBV18 with TRBJ2-7; 8 bases are a match to TRBD1. CDR3 length equals 14 residues. CDR1 and CDR2 from the germline V gene are KGHSH and LQKENI. The V and J ends lost 6 bases and 4 bases, in that order; junction bases with no gene match: 8. The chain's CDR3 is CASSRGRDRYEQYF. For the CDR3, the DNA is TGTGCCAGCTCCCGGGGACGGGACAGGTACGAGCAGTACTTC. Complete variable domain (other parts from reference TRBV18 and TRBJ2-7): NAGVMQNPRHLVRRRGQEARLRCSPMKGHSHVYWYRQLPEEGLKFMVYLQKENIIDESGMPKERFSAEFPKEGPSILRIQQVVRGDSAAYFCASSRGRDRYEQYFGPGTRLTVT.

This rearrangement joins TRBV5-1 to TRBJ2-3; D might be TRBD1 (7 bases). Germline-derived CDR1 and CDR2 are SGHRS and YFSETQ. V lost 2 bases and J lost 3, with 13 bases in between. CDR3 length: 15 amino acids. The CDR3 loop is CASSFARGRTDTQYF. DNA for the CDR3: TGCGCCAGCAGCTTTGCCAGGGGGAGGACAGATACGCAGTATTTT.

The gene calls are TRBV4-3 and TRBJ2-7; TRBD2 might be the D (6 bases). Germline V gene lookup returns CDR1 LGHNA and CDR2 YSLEER. There are 15 residues in the CDR3. With 0 bases removed from V and 4 bases from J, the gap between germline ends came to 13 bases. CDR3 nucleotide sequence: TGCGCCAGCAGCCAAGAGATGGGCGGGAAGTACGAGCAGTACTTC. It encodes CASSQEMGGKYEQYF.

V usage is TRBV7-9 and J usage is TRBJ2-7, with no clear D. Germline-derived CDR1 and CDR2 are SEHNR and FQNEAQ (reference sequence). Trimming took off 4 bases at V and 0 bases at J, with 13 bases between the two ends. The CDR3 is made up of 15 amino acids. CDR3 in DNA: TGTGCCAGCAGCTCTTATACACGGAGCTCCTACGAGCAGTACTTC. Its protein product is CASSSYTRSSYEQYF. The whole variable domain, remainder taken from reference TRBV7-9 and TRBJ2-7, is DTGVSQNPRHKITKRGQNVTFRCDPISEHNRLYWYRQTLGQGPEFLTYFQNEAQLEKSRLLSDRFSAERPKGSFSTLEIQRTEQGDSAMYLCASSSYTRSSYEQYFGPGTRLTVT.

Regarding this clone: This same CDR3 is encoded by further DNA sequences in the sample. This chain uses TRBV6-1 with TRBJ2-5; D remains unclear. Trimming cost V 3 bases and J 2 bases, with 1 base left between them. Germline values: CDR1 MNHNS, CDR2 SASEGT. This CDR3 spans 11 amino acids. In DNA form, the CDR3 reads TGTGCCAGCAGTGAGCAAGAGACCCAGTACTTC. Translation gives CASSEQETQYF.

Turning to this clone: The sample has other DNA sequences that encode this CDR3 too. The chain couples TRBV5-6 to TRBJ2-7; D is unresolved. Between the trimmed V and J ends, which lost 3 bases and 0 bases, there was a span of 4 bases. Germline CDR1 SGHDT, CDR2 YYEEEE. The CDR3 totals 12 residues. CDR3 sequence: CASSSTSYEQYF. The CDR3 region has the DNA TGTGCCAGCAGCTCCACCTCCTACGAGCAGTACTTC.

The genes are TRBV9 and TRBJ2-1, with D unresolved. With 0 bases removed from V and 6 bases from J, the gap between germline ends came to 7 bases. The CDR3 covers 13 residues. From germline, CDR1 is SGDLS and CDR2 YYNGEE. The CDR3 sequence: CASSVGVGNEQFF. For the CDR3, the DNA is TGTGCCAGCAGCGTAGGGGTAGGCAATGAGCAGTTCTTC.

The chain is built from TRBV28 and TRBJ2-7; tentatively, D is TRBD1 (5 bases). Germline CDR1 is MDHEN and CDR2 is SYDVKM. This CDR3 comprises 12 residues. The V end was cut by 6 bases, the J end by 5 bases, with 11 bases between. This CDR3 is CASRTTEDEQYF. As DNA, the CDR3 is TGTGCCAGCAGAACGACAGAGGACGAGCAGTACTTC.

The chain combines TRBV28 with TRBJ1-1; tentative D call: TRBD1 (5 bases). V was shortened by 9 bases and J by 4 bases, with 18 bases between the two germline ends. The germline V gene encodes CDR1 MDHEN and CDR2 SYDVKM. CDR3 length: 14 residues. The chain's CDR3 is CASKIDSLVTEAFF. CDR3 sequence (DNA): TGTGCCAGTAAAATCGACAGCCTGGTCACTGAAGCTTTCTTT.

This clone was found once. The genes are TRBV6-1 and TRBJ2-7; 8 bases map to TRBD2. There are 16 residues in the CDR3. CDR1 and CDR2 (germline): MNHNS, SASEGT. V was clipped by 3 bases and J by 2 bases; unmatched bases: 9. CDR3 sequence (DNA): TGTGCCAGCAGTGAGTCCCGGACGGGAGGGCCCTACGAGCAGTACTTC. It is translated as CASSESRTGGPYEQYF.

To note about this clone: Distinct nucleotide sequences in the sample also encode this CDR3. V usage is TRBV4-2 and J usage is TRBJ2-2; no definite D call. CDR1 and CDR2 from the germline V gene are LGHNA and YNFKEQ. V was cut by 2 bases and J by 4 bases, with 8 bases left in between. The CDR3 is made up of 14 amino acids. CDR3: CASSQSPTTGELFF. In nucleotides, the CDR3 is TGTGCCAGCAGCCAATCGCCCACCACCGGGGAGCTGTTTTTT.

The chain is built from TRBV5-1 and TRBJ1-1; 9 bases fit TRBD1. This CDR3 spans 16 amino acids. Germline assignment: CDR1 SGHRS and CDR2 YFSETQ. V dropped 4 bases and J dropped 0; count of bases not matched to a gene: 7. CDR3 DNA sequence: TGCGCCAGCAGCCTAAGACAGGGGGTGATGAACACTGAAGCTTTCTTT. It specifies CASSLRQGVMNTEAFF. Drawing the rest from reference TRBV5-1 and TRBJ1-1, the complete variable domain is KAGVTQTPRYLIKTRGQQVTLSCSPISGHRSVSWYQQTPGQGLQFLFEYFSETQRNKGNFPGRFSGRQFSNSRSEMNVSTLELGDSALYLCASSLRQGVMNTEAFFGQGTRLTVV.

V and J are TRBV24-1 and TRBJ1-5; D gene ambiguous. V dropped 8 bases and J dropped 3 bases, with 16 bases sitting between them. This CDR3 region has 15 residues. CDR1 is KGHDR, CDR2 SFDVKD, per germline. This CDR3 is CATTLPHLFNQPQHF. CDR3 coding DNA: TGTGCCACCACCTTACCCCACCTTTTCAATCAGCCCCAGCATTTT.